The 13 T cell receptor beta chains reported below all come from one sample, sequenced in a study of OX40 agonist ivuxolimab in advanced cancers. This table comes from immunoSEQ multiplex PCR, and its TCRdb copy is limited to in-frame clones, with some not included. The sample carries around 100,000 clones, 75% to 95% recorded once. This specimen consisted of CD4+ or CD8+ T cells sorted from blood, obtained in a trial of the OX40 agonist ivuxolimab. The receptors originated from an adult with an advanced solid tumor such as melanoma, head and neck, liver or kidney cancer.

The V and J genes are TRBV15 and TRBJ2-1, with D perhaps assigned TRBD1 or TRBD2 (5 bases each). V gave up 1 base and J gave up 9 bases, with 16 bases separating them. The CDR3 runs to 15 residues. CDR1 LNHNV and CDR2 YYDKDF come from the germline V gene (reference sequence). The CDR3 DNA follows: TGTGCCACCAGCAGAGTCCTAGTGGTTGGGGGTGAGCAGTTCTTC. Protein: CATSRVLVVGGEQFF.

Details on this clone: The sample carries other DNA sequences with the same CDR3. The gene calls are TRBV5-1 and TRBJ2-2, with 7 bases that match TRBD2. Germline V gene lookup returns CDR1 SGHRS and CDR2 YFSETQ. CDR3 length: 14 residues. Trimming cost V 1 base and J 5 bases; bases outside gene matches: 2. The CDR3 DNA is TGCGCCAGCAGCTTGACGGGGGGAACCGGGGAGCTGTTTTTT. Its translation is CASSLTGGTGELFF. Full variable domain (missing parts from reference TRBV5-1 and TRBJ2-2): KAGVTQTPRYLIKTRGQQVTLSCSPISGHRSVSWYQQTPGQGLQFLFEYFSETQRNKGNFPGRFSGRQFSNSRSEMNVSTLELGDSALYLCASSLTGGTGELFFGEGSRLTVL.

This rearrangement joins TRBV18 to TRBJ2-2; TRBD1 might be the D (6 bases). The CDR3 runs to 17 residues. Germline V gene lookup returns CDR1 KGHSH and CDR2 LQKENI. V was cut by 4 bases and J by 5 bases, with 20 bases left in between. In DNA form, the CDR3 reads TGTGCCAGCTCACGGAATGTCAGGGGTGCGAGGACCGGGGAGCTGTTTTTT. Protein sequence: CASSRNVRGARTGELFF.

The chain employs TRBV7-2 and TRBJ2-3; TRBD2 aligns across 8 bases. The CDR3 has 17 residues. Germline assignment: CDR1 SGHTA and CDR2 FQGNSA. The ends lost 1 base at V and 5 bases at J; junction bases unmatched: 11. CDR3 amino acids: CASSLELTSGTLDTQYF. As DNA, the CDR3 is TGTGCCAGCAGCTTAGAGCTAACTAGCGGAACGTTAGATACGCAGTATTTT. The full variable domain, completed using reference TRBV7-2 and TRBJ2-3, is GAGVSQSPSNKVTEKGKDVELRCDPISGHTALYWYRQSLGQGLEFLIYFQGNSAPDKSGLPSDRFSAERTGGSVSTLTIQRTQQEDSAVYLCASSLELTSGTLDTQYFGPGTRLTVL.

The V gene is TRBV25-1, the J gene TRBJ2-3; no clear D gene. Trimming cost V 10 bases and J 5 bases, with 13 bases left between them. The germline gives CDR1 MGHDK, CDR2 SYGVNS. This CDR3 is built from 12 residues. Written as DNA, the CDR3 is TGTGCCACCTCATCGGCTCTAGATACGCAGTATTTT. Translating gives CATSSALDTQYF.

V usage is TRBV10-3 and J usage is TRBJ2-5; D unclear. Germline assignment: CDR1 ENHRY and CDR2 SYGVKD. The CDR3 is made up of 13 amino acids. V dropped 4 bases and J dropped 2 bases, with 8 bases sitting between them. The CDR3 reads CAISVLLQETQYF. CDR3 in DNA: TGTGCCATCAGTGTTCTACTACAAGAGACCCAGTACTTC.

Written as DNA, the CDR3 is TGTGCCACCTTAGAACTAGCGGGAGAGGTCGAGCAGTACTTC. Residues: CATLELAGEVEQYF. V and J are TRBV28 and TRBJ2-7, with TRBD2 matching over 11 bases. Germline trimming cut 10 bases from V and 6 bases from J; bases unmatched to any gene: 11. CDR3 length: 14 amino acids. Germline values: CDR1 MDHEN, CDR2 SYDVKM.

This chain connects TRBV7-2 to TRBJ2-1; D is possibly TRBD1 (6 bases). This CDR3 has 13 amino acids. V was shortened by 1 base and J by 10 bases, with 11 bases between the two germline ends. Germline V gene lookup returns CDR1 SGHTA and CDR2 FQGNSA. The CDR3 region is CASSLEYDREQFF. The CDR3 DNA reads as TGTGCCAGCAGCTTAGAGTATGACAGGGAGCAGTTCTTC.

The chain recombines TRBV28 with TRBJ2-7, with TRBD1 matching over 8 bases. Germline V gives CDR1 MDHEN, CDR2 SYDVKM. The CDR3 sequence is 14 residues long. The V gene end was trimmed by 4 bases and the J gene end by 0 bases; junction bases not matched to a gene: 2. CDR3 region: CASSWDRSSYEQYF. DNA of the CDR3: TGTGCCAGCAGTTGGGACAGGAGCTCCTACGAGCAGTACTTC.

V is TRBV7-9 and J is TRBJ2-3; TRBD1 aligns across 10 bases. V gave up 1 base and J gave up 6 bases; unmatched junction bases: 10. The CDR3 is 17 residues long. Germline V lookup: CDR1 SEHNR, CDR2 FQNEAQ (reference sequence). The CDR3 here is CASSLVRPGQGLDTQYF. CDR3 nucleotide sequence: TGTGCCAGCAGCTTAGTGAGACCGGGACAGGGGTTGGATACGCAGTATTTT.

The V gene is TRBV28, the J gene TRBJ2-7; D assignment may be TRBD1 or TRBD2 (5 bases each). Germline lookup yields CDR1 MDHEN and CDR2 SYDVKM. The V and J ends lost 3 bases and 2 bases respectively, with 11 bases between them. The CDR3 contains 14 residues. CDR3 nucleotides: TGTGCCAGCAGTTTTTCGGGGCCCCCCTACGAGCAGTACTTC. It translates to CASSFSGPPYEQYF.

CDR3: CASRPSWGGNQPQHF. CDR3 DNA: TGTGCCAGCAGACCCTCGTGGGGAGGCAATCAGCCCCAGCATTTT. The chain couples TRBV28 to TRBJ1-5; D is undetermined. Germline values: CDR1 MDHEN, CDR2 SYDVKM. The CDR3 runs 15 residues. Trimming left V 6 bases short and J 2 bases short, with 14 bases between.

Ten or more counts support this clone. The gene calls are TRBV7-9 and TRBJ1-2; weak D call: TRBD1 (6 bases). V lost 7 bases, J lost 0 bases, and 21 bases lay in between. The CDR3 sequence is 17 residues long. Germline values: CDR1 SEHNR, CDR2 FQNEAQ (reference sequence). As DNA, the CDR3 is TGTGCCAGCATAGGAAGGGCAGGGGAGGTTCCTAACTATGGCTACACCTTC. It encodes CASIGRAGEVPNYGYTF.